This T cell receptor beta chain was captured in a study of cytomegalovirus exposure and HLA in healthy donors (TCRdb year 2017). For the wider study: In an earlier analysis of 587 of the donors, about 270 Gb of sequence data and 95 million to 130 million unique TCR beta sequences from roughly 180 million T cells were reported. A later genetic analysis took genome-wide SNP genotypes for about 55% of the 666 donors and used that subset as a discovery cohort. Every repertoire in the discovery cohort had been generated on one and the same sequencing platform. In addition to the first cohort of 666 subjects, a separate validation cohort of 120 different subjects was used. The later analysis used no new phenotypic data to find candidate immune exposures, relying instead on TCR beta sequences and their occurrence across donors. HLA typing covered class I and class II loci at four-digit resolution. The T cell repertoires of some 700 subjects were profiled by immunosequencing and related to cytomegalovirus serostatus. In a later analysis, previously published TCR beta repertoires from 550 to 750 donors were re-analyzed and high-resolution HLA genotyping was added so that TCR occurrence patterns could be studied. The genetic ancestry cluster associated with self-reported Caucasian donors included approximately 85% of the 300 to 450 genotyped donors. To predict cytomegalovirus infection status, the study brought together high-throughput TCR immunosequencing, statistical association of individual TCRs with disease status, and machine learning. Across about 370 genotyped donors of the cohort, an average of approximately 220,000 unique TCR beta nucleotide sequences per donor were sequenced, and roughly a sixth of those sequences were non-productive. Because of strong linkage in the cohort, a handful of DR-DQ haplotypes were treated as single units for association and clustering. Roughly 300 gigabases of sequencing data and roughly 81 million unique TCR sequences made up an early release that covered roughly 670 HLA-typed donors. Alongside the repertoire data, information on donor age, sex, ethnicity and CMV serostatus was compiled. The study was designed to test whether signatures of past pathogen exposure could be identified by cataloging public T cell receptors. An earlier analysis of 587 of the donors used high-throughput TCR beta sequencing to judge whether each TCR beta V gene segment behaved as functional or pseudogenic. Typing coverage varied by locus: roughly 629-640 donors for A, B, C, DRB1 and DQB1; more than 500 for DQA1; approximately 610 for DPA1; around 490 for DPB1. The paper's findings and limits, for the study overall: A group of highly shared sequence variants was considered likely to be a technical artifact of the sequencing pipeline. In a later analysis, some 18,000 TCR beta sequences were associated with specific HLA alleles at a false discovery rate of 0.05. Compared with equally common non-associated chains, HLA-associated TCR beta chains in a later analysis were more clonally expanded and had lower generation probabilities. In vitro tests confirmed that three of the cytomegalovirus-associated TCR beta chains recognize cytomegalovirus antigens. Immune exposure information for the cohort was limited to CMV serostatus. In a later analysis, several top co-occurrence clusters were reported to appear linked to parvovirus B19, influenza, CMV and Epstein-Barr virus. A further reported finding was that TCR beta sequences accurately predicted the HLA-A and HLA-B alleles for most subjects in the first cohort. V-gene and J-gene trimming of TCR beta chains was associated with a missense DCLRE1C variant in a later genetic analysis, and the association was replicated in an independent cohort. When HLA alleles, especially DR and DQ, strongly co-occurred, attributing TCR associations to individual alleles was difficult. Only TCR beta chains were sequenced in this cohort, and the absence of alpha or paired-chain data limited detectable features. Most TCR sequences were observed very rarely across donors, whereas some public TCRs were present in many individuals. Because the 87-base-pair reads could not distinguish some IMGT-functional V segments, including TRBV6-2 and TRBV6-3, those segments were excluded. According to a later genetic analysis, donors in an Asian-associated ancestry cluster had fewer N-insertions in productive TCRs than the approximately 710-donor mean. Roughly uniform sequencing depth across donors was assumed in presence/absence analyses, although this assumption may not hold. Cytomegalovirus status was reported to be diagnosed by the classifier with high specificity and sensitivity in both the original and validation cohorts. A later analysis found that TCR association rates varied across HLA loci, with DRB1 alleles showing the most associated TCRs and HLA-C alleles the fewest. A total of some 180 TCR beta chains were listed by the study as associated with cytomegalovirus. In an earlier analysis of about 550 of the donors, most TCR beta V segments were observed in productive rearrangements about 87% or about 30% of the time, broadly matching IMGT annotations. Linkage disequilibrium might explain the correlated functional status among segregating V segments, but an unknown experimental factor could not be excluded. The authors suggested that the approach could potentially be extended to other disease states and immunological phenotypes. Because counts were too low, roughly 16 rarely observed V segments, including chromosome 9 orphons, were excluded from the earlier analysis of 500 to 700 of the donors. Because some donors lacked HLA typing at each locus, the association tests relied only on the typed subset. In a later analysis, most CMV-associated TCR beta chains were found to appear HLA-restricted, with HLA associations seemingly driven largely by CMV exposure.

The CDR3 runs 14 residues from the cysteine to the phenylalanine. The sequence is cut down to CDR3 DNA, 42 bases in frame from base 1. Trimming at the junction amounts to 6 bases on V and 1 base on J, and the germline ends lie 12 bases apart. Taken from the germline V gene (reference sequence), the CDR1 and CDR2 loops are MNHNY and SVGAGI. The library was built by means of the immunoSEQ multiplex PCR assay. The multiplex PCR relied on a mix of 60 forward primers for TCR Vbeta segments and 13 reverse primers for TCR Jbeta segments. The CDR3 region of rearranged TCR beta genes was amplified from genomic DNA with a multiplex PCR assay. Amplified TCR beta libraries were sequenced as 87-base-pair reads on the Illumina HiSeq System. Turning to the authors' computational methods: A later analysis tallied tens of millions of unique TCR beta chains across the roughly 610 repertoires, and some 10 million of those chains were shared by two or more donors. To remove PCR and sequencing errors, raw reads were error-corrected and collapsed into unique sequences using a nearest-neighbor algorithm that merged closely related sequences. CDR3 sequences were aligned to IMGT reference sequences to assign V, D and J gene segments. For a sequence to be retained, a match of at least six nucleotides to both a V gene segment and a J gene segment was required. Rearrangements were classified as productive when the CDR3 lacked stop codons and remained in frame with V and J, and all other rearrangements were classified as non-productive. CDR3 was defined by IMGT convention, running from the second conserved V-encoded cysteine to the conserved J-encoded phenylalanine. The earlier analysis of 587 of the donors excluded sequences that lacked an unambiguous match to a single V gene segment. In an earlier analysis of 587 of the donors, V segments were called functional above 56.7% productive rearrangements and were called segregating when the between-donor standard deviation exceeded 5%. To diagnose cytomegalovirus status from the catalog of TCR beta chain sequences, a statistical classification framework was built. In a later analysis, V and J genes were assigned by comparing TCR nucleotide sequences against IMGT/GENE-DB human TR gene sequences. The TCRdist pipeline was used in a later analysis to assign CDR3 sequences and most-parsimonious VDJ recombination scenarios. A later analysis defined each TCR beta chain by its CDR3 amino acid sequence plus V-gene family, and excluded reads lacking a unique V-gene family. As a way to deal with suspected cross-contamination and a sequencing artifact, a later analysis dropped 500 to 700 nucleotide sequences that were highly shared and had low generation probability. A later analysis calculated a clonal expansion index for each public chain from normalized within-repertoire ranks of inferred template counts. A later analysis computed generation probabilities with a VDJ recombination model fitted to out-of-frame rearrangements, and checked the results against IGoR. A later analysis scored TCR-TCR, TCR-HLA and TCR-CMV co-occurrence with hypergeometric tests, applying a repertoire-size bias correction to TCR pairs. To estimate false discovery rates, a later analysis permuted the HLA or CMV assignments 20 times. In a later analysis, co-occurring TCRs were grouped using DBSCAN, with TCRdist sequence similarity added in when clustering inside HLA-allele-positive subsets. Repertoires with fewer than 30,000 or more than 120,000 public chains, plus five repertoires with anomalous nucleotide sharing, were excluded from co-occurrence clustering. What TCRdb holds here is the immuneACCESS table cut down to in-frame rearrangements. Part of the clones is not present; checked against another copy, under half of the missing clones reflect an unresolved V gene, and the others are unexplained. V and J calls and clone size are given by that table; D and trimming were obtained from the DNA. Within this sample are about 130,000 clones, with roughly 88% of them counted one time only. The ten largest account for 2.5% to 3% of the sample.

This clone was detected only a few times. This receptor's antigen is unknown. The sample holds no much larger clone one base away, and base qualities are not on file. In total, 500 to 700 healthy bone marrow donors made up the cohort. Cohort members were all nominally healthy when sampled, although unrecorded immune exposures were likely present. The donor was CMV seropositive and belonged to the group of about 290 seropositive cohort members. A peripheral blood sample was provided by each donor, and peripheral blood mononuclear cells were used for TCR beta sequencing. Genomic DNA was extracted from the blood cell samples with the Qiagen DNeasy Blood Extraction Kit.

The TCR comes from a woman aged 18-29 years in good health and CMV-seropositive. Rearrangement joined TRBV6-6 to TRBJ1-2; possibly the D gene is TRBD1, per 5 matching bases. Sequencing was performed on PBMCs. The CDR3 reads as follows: CASSLNRINYGYTF. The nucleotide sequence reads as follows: TGTGCCAGCAGCCTGAACAGGATTAACTATGGCTACACCTTC.